The source of this TCR beta chain is a study of cytomegalovirus exposure and HLA in healthy donors. Across the whole study: Unique TCRs from HLA-typed donors, roughly 89 million of them, were held in an early data release. Whole-study results and caveats: When a later analysis compared HLA-associated TCR beta chains with equally common others, the HLA-associated chains turned out to be more clonally expanded and to have lower generation probabilities. Later, TCR association rates were found to vary by HLA locus, highest for DRB1 and lowest for HLA-C.

With regard to this clone: The antigen is undetermined.

The CDR3 runs 13 residues. The ends were cut back, 5 bases at V and 5 bases at J, with 12 bases in the middle. In germline, CDR1 is SGHNT, CDR2 YENEEA. With 60 Vbeta and 13 Jbeta primers, the PCR was carried out. The assay was immunoSEQ multiplex PCR, and TCRdb's table has in-frame clones only and misses some. The profile shows 90,000 to 100,000 clones, roughly 76% of them singletons. The sample comprised PBMCs. The chain combines TRBV11-3 with TRBJ1-1, with D uncertain. This TCR was recovered from a woman aged 55-69 years in good health and CMV-seropositive. The CDR3 DNA follows: TGTGCCAGCAGCCCCCGGGAGGGAACTGAAGCTTTCTTT. It yields the protein CASSPREGTEAFF.